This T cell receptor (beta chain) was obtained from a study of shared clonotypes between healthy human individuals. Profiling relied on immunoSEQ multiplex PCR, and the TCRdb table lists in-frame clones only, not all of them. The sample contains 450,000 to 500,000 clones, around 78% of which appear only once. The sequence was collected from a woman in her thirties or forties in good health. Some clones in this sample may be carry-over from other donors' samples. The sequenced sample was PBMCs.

The CDR3 DNA reads TGTGCCAGCAGCCACAACAGGGCGGAGTTTGGCTACGAGCAGTACTTC. This codes for CASSHNRAEFGYEQYF. This chain connects TRBV14 to TRBJ2-7; D possibly corresponds to TRBD1 (6 bases). The CDR3 has 16 residues. CDR1 and CDR2 from the germline V gene are SGHDN and FVKESK. Trimming took 3 bases from V and 3 from J, leaving 18 bases between them.